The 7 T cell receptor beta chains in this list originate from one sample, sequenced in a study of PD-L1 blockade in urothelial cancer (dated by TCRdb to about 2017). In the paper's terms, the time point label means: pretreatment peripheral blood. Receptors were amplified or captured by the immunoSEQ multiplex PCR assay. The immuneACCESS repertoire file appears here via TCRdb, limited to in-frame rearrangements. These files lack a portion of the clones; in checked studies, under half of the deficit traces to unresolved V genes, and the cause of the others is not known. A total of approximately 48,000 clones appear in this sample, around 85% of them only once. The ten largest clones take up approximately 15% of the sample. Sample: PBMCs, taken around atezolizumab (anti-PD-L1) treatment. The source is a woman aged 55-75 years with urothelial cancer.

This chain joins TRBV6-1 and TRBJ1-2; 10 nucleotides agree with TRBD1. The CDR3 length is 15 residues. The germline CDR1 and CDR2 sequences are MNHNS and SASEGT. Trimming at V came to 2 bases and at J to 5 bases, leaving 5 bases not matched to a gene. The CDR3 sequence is CASSEWDRGEYGYTF. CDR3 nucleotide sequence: TGTGCCAGCAGTGAATGGGACAGGGGAGAATATGGCTACACCTTC.

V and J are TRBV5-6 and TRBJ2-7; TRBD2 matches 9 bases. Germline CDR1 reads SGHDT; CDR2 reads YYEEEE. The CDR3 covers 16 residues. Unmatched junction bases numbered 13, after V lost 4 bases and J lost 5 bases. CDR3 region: CASSQIGSSGIDEQYF. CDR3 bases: TGTGCCAGCAGCCAGATTGGGTCTAGCGGGATAGACGAGCAGTACTTC.

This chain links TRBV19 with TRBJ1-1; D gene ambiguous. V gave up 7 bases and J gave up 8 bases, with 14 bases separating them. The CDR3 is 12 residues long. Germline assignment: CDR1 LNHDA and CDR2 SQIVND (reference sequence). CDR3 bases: TGTGCCAGTAATGAGCCTGCCCTAGAAGCTTTCTTT. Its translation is CASNEPALEAFF.

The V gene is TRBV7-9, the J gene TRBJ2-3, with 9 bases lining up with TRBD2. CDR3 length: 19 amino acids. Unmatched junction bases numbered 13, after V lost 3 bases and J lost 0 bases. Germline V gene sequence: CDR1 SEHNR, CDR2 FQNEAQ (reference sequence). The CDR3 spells CASSLGVAGGTSSTDTQYF. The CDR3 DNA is TGTGCCAGCAGCTTGGGCGTCGCGGGGGGGACTTCTAGCACAGATACGCAGTATTTT.

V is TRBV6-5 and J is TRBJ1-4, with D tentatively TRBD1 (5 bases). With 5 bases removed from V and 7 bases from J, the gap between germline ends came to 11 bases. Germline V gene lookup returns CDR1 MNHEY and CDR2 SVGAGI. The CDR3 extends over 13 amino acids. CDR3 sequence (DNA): TGTGCCAGCAGTCTCGGACAAGGTGAAAAACTGTTTTTT. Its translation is CASSLGQGEKLFF.

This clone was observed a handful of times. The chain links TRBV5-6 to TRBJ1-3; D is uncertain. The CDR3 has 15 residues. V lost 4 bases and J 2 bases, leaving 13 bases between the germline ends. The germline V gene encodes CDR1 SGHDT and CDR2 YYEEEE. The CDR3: CASSAALRTGNTIYF. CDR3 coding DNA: TGTGCCAGCAGCGCGGCTCTACGTACTGGAAACACCATATATTTT.

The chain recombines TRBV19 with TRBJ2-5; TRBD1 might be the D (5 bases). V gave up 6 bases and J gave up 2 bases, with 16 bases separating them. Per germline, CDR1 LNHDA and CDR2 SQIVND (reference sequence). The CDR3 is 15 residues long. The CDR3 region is CASRPRVGRQETQYF. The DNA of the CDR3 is TGTGCCAGTAGGCCCAGGGTCGGCCGTCAAGAGACCCAGTACTTC.